The rows below give T cell receptor beta chains drawn from one sample of a study of blood T cell repertoires in COVID-19. Sequencing was performed with immunoSEQ multiplex PCR; in TCRdb, only in-frame clones are kept and a portion is missing. The sample carries 300,000 to 450,000 clones, approximately 92% recorded once. Source material: PBMCs or T cells enriched from blood (not recorded which). Every receptor here comes from a man younger than 30 who had recovered from COVID-19. CDR3s include the opening cysteine and the closing phenylalanine or tryptophan. The D gene is left open where the match is weak. Rows give clone size only sometimes, using once, few, many, or a class for an expanded clone.

abundance,j_gene,d_gene,v_gene,CDR3nt,CDR3aa
-,TRBJ1-6,-,TRBV4-2,TGTGCCAGCAGCCAAGATCAGAGGAACAGGGAGAATTCACCCCTCCACTTT,CASSQDQRNRENSPLHF
-,TRBJ2-7,TRBD1,TRBV19,TGTGCCAGTAGTATAAGACAGGGATCAGGGGATCGCGAGCAGTACTTC,CASSIRQGSGDREQYF
-,TRBJ1-2,-,TRBV5-1,TGCGCCAGCAGCCCTGATCCCACCAGCTATGGCTACACCTTC,CASSPDPTSYGYTF
-,TRBJ1-1,TRBD1,TRBV27,TGTGCCAGCAGTTTAATGGGACAGGACATGAACACTGAAGCTTTCTTT,CASSLMGQDMNTEAFF
once,TRBJ1-1,-,TRBV7-9,TGTGCCAGCAGCTTAGCCAACAAGAACACTGAAGCTTTCTTT,CASSLANKNTEAFF
-,TRBJ2-7,TRBD2,TRBV5-1,TGCGCCAGCAGCGTCGCCGGGACTAGCGGGGGGGTTGTTTACGAGCAGTACTTC,CASSVAGTSGGVVYEQYF
-,TRBJ2-3,TRBD2,TRBV7-9,TGTGCCAGCAGCTTACCCCCCCGACTAGCGGGAGTCACAGATACGCAGTATTTT,CASSLPPRLAGVTDTQYF
-,TRBJ1-6,TRBD1,TRBV2,TGTGCCAGCAGTGGGACAGGGCTTAATTCACCCCTCCACTTT,CASSGTGLNSPLHF
-,TRBJ1-5,-,TRBV5-6,TGTGCCAGCAGCTTGGAAGGGGCGGGCAATCAGCCCCAGCATTTT,CASSLEGAGNQPQHF
-,TRBJ1-1,-,TRBV28,TGTGCCAGCAGTTTAACAGGCGTGGGCACTGAAGCTTTCTTT,CASSLTGVGTEAFF
-,TRBJ2-2,-,TRBV7-6,TGTGCCAGCAGCCTATTACGCGGGACAGTGGCCCCCGGGGAGCTGTTTTTT,CASSLLRGTVAPGELFF
-,TRBJ2-1,-,TRBV11-3,TGTGCCAGCAGCTTAGGCTACAGGTTCGGGAGTGAGGAGCAGTTCTTC,CASSLGYRFGSEEQFF
-,TRBJ2-1,TRBD1,TRBV18,TGTGCCAGCTCACCAAGACAGGGGCGTACGAATGAGCAGTTCTTC,CASSPRQGRTNEQFF
-,TRBJ2-7,TRBD2,TRBV7-2,TGTGCCAGCAGCTTAGGATTGGGACTAAAATTAAATAGCTACGAGCAGTACTTC,CASSLGLGLKLNSYEQYF
once,TRBJ1-1,-,TRBV6-5,TGTGCCAGCAGTTCAAGGGAGCACACTGAAGCTTTCTTT,CASSSREHTEAFF
few,TRBJ2-5,TRBD1,TRBV18,TGTGCCAGCTCACTCGGGACAGGGACGGGAGAGACCCAGTACTTC,CASSLGTGTGETQYF
-,TRBJ2-5,TRBD2,TRBV7-2,TGTGCCAGCAGCTGGGGGGGGTCAGGGCAAGAGACCCAGTACTTC,CASSWGGSGQETQYF
-,TRBJ1-2,TRBD1,TRBV5-1,TGCGCCAGCAGCTGGGACAGGGTTAATGGCTACACCTTC,CASSWDRVNGYTF